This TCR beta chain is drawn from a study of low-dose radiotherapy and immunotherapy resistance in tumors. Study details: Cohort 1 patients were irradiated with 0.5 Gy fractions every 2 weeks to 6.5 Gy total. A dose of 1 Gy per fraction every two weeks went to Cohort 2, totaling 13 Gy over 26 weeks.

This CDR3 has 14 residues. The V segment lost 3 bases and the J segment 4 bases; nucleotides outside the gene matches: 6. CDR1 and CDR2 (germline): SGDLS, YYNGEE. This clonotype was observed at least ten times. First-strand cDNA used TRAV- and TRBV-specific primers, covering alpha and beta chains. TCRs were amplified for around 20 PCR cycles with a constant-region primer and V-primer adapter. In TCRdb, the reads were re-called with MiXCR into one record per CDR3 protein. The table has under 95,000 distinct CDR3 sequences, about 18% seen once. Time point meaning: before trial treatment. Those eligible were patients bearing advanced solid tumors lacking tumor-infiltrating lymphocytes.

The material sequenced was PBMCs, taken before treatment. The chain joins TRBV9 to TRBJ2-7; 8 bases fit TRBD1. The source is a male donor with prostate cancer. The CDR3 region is CASSAGQGEYEQYF. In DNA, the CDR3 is TGTGCCAGCAGCGCCGGACAGGGAGAGTACGAGCAGTACTTC.